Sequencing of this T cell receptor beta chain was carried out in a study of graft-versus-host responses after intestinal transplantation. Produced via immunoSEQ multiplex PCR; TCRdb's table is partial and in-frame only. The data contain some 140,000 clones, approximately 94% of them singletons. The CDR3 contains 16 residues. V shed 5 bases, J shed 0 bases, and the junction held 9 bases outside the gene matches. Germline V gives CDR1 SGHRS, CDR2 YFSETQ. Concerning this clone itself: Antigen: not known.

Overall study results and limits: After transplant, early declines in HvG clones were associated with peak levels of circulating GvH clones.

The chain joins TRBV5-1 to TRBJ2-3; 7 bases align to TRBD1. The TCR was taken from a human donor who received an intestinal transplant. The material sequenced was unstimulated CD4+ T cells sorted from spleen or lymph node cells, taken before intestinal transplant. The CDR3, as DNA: TGCGCCAGCAGTGCCGGGACAGATCTTAGCACAGATACGCAGTATTTT. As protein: CASSAGTDLSTDTQYF.